Below, one T cell receptor (beta chain) is given with its context. The source of the sample is a study of CD8 T cells in Susac syndrome. Susac syndrome patients met recently defined diagnostic criteria for definite or probable disease. RNA, at roughly 0.5 to 1 ug, was reverse transcribed with random hexamers. Coverage of TCR beta CDR3 amplification by immunoSEQ multiplex PCR extended to 54 Vbeta and 13 Jbeta. TCRdb analysed the immunoSEQ multiplex PCR reads with MiXCR anew, one entry per CDR3 protein. The table includes 160,000 or so distinct CDR3 sequences, 90% to 95% detected once. Input material: CD4+ T cells from PBMCs. This clonotype was obtained from a human donor with Susac syndrome.

As DNA, the CDR3 is TGCAGCTCTTCGACAGGAGCCAACGAGCAGTACTTC. Its protein product is CSSSTGANEQYF. This rearrangement joins TRBV29-1 to TRBJ2-7; maybe TRBD1 (6 bases). CDR3 length: 12 residues. The V gene's germline CDR1 is SQVTM and CDR2 ANQGSEA. The ends were cut back, 8 bases at V and 5 bases at J, with 16 bases in the middle.